The rows below give T cell receptor beta chains drawn from one sample of a study of blood T cell repertoires in COVID-19. The repertoire was sequenced with immunoSEQ multiplex PCR; TCRdb's copy has only in-frame clones and lacks some. The sample holds about 170,000 clones, roughly 80% seen once. The sequenced sample consisted of PBMCs or T cells enriched from blood (not recorded which). The source is a man in his forties or fifties who had recovered from COVID-19. CDR3s include the opening cysteine and the closing phenylalanine or tryptophan. A D gene is named only where the DNA matches it firmly. Size tells how often a clone was seen (once, few, many) or the class of an expanded clone, and some rows leave it out.

>NA|TRBV7-3|TRBJ1-1|few
TGTGCCAGCAGCGAGCAGGGATACACTGAAGCTTTCTTT
CASSEQGYTEAFF
>TRBD2|TRBV2|TRBJ2-6|NA
TGTGCCAGCAGCCCGGGAGGGGGAATATCTGGGGCCAACGTCCTGACTTTC
CASSPGGGISGANVLTF
>NA|TRBV2|TRBJ2-2|NA
TGTGCCAGCAGTCGTCTAGCGAACACCGGGGAGCTGTTTTTT
CASSRLANTGELFF
>NA|TRBV6-2/TRBV6-3|TRBJ2-7|few
TGTGCCAGCAGTAGATATCCGGGTGAGCAGTACTTC
CASSRYPGEQYF
>NA|TRBV10-2|TRBJ1-5|NA
TGCGCCAGCAGAAAGGACAGCCGCAATCAGCCCCAGCATTTT
CASRKDSRNQPQHF
>TRBD2|TRBV5-1|TRBJ2-3|few
TGCGCCAGCAGCCCTGGGACTAGCGGGGGGACAGATACGCAGTATTTT
CASSPGTSGGTDTQYF
>TRBD2|TRBV19|TRBJ2-1|NA
TGTGCCAGTAGTGTAGGACTAGCGGGGGGGGATGAGCAGTTCTTC
CASSVGLAGGDEQFF
>TRBD2|TRBV9|TRBJ2-7|NA
TGTGCCAGCAGCCGGTCCGCGAGCGGGGGGGCCTACGAGCAGTACTTC
CASSRSASGGAYEQYF
>NA|TRBV11-2|TRBJ2-3|NA
TGTGCCAGCAGCCCTCTGGACAGTAACACAGATACGCAGTATTTT
CASSPLDSNTDTQYF
>TRBD1|TRBV5-1|TRBJ1-1|NA
TGCGCCAGCAGCCCATCGACAGGGGTGATCGCCACTGAAGCTTTCTTT
CASSPSTGVIATEAFF
>NA|TRBV28|TRBJ1-5|NA
TGTGCCAGCACCCCAGGGGTAAGGAATCAGCCCCAGCATTTT
CASTPGVRNQPQHF
>TRBD1|TRBV28|TRBJ2-1|many
TGTGCCAGCAGGCCCCCGGGACAGGGGGACAATGAGCAGTTCTTC
CASRPPGQGDNEQFF
>NA|TRBV5-4|TRBJ1-5|NA
TGTGCCAGCTTGGGCCAGCCCCAGCATTTT
CASLGQPQHF
>TRBD1|TRBV5-4|TRBJ1-1|NA
TGTGCCAGCAGCTTGCAGGGGGCGAGGGGGGCTTTCTTT
CASSLQGARGAFF
>NA|TRBV5-8|TRBJ1-5|NA
TGTGCCAGCAGCTTATTCGGGGTTAGCAATCAGCCCCAGCATTTT
CASSLFGVSNQPQHF
>TRBD1|TRBV5-4|TRBJ1-6|NA
TGTGCCAGCAGCCAACAGGGGTGGGGGTCACCCCTCCACTTT
CASSQQGWGSPLHF